Listed below are T cell receptor beta chains from one sample, sequenced in a study of T cell responses to AZD1222 COVID-19 vaccine. Sequencing was performed with immunoSEQ multiplex PCR; in TCRdb, only in-frame clones are kept and a portion is missing. The sample yields 80,000 to 90,000 clones, about 91% seen once. The sequencing used peripheral blood, collected on day 0 of AZD1222 vaccination. The receptors shown here come from an adult in good health. The CDR3 runs from the conserved cysteine through the conserved F or W. Each record gives: J gene, V gene, clone size, D gene, CDR3 DNA, CDR3 protein. The D gene is left open where the match is weak. Size values are once, few and many counts, or a class for expanded clones, and some rows have none.

TRBJ2-3 | TRBV4-2 | - | - | TGTGCCAGCAGCCAGGGGGGACAATACACAGATACGCAGTATTTT | CASSQGGQYTDTQYF
TRBJ2-4 | TRBV20-1 | - | - | TGCAGTGCTAGTAGGGCCAGCGTGGAAAACATTCAGTACTTC | CSASRASVENIQYF
TRBJ2-1 | TRBV19 | - | TRBD1 | TGTGCCAGTGTGGGACAGGGTGCGAATGAGCAGTTCTTC | CASVGQGANEQFF
TRBJ2-3 | TRBV25-1 | - | - | TGTGCCAGCAGTGAGATCCCGGACACTCACACAGATACGCAGTATTTT | CASSEIPDTHTDTQYF
TRBJ1-1 | TRBV9 | - | - | TGTGCCAGCAGCGCAGGTCGAAACACTGAAGCTTTCTTT | CASSAGRNTEAFF
TRBJ2-3 | TRBV2 | - | TRBD2 | TGTGCCAGCAGTGATGTTCCTAGCGGGAACACAGATACGCAGTATTTT | CASSDVPSGNTDTQYF
TRBJ1-5 | TRBV6-5 | - | - | TGTGCCAGCAGTTCAGGGGCTCGTCAGCCCCAGCATTTT | CASSSGARQPQHF
TRBJ1-1 | TRBV27 | - | - | TGTGCCAGCAGCGCCCAGGCAAACACTGAAGCTTTCTTT | CASSAQANTEAFF
TRBJ1-2 | TRBV24-1 | - | - | TGTGCCACGTCGGATGGGTATGGCTACACCTTC | CATSDGYGYTF
TRBJ2-5 | TRBV18 | few | - | TGTGCCAGCTCACCCGCCCAAGAGACCCAGTACTTC | CASSPAQETQYF
TRBJ2-7 | TRBV28 | - | TRBD2 | TGTGCCAGCAGTTTGGGTAGCGGGAGCCGGTACGAGCAGTACTTC | CASSLGSGSRYEQYF
TRBJ2-7 | TRBV2 | - | - | TGTGCCAGCAGCCTAGAGTACGAGCAGTACTTC | CASSLEYEQYF
TRBJ2-7 | TRBV27 | medium-sized | - | TGTGCCAGCAGTACAACAGTGGCTTGGGAGCAGTACTTC | CASSTTVAWEQYF
TRBJ1-3 | TRBV29-1 | - | - | TGCAGCGTTGAATCCTCTGGAAACACCATATATTTT | CSVESSGNTIYF
TRBJ1-1 | TRBV28 | - | - | TGTGCCAGCAGCACGGAGGGGACGGACACTGAAGCTTTCTTT | CASSTEGTDTEAFF
TRBJ1-5 | TRBV6-5 | once | - | TGTGCCAGCAGTCCCCGACAGGTTTATCAGCCCCAGCATTTT | CASSPRQVYQPQHF
TRBJ1-2 | TRBV6-5 | - | - | TGTGCCAGCAGCTCTTCAGGCTATGGCTACACCTTC | CASSSSGYGYTF
TRBJ2-7 | TRBV9 | once | - | TGTGCCAGCAGCGTCGGATTACAGGGCGCCGGAGGCGAGCAGTACTTC | CASSVGLQGAGGEQYF
TRBJ1-5 | TRBV5-1 | - | TRBD1 | TGCGCCAGCAGCTTAGTTCCGGGACAGGAGGCTCAGCCCCAGCATTTT | CASSLVPGQEAQPQHF
TRBJ2-2 | TRBV7-9 | - | - | TGTGCCAGCAGCCCACAGGGTCTTAGCACCGGGGAGCTGTTTTTT | CASSPQGLSTGELFF
TRBJ2-5 | TRBV28 | - | - | TGTGCCAGCAGTACAACTAGCCGCCAAGAGACCCAGTACTTC | CASSTTSRQETQYF